This TCR beta chain comes out of a study of T-cell memory formation after mild COVID-19. In its sample, this clonotype was seen a few times. Its antigen is not known. Study conclusions and caveats: Confirmation was lacking for SARS-CoV-2 specificity of second-wave clones that peaked on day 37.

Deletions cut 6 bases from V and 0 bases from J, with 14 bases between. The CDR3 length is 15 residues. TCRdb independently ran MiXCR on the 5' RACE reads; one entry per CDR3 protein. This sample has around 250,000 distinct CDR3 sequences, with 15% to 20% found just once. The sample consisted of PBMCs or a T cell subset sorted from them (not recorded which). The genes are TRBV12-3 or TRBV12-4 and TRBJ1-1, with D unresolved. The clonotype originates from a man younger than 35 who had mild COVID-19 (a few samples of this study predate the infection). Cell type and time point are not known. The CDR3: CASRLFSGLNTEAFF. The CDR3 bases are TGTGCCAGCAGACTCTTCTCCGGATTGAACACTGAAGCTTTCTTT.